What follows are 25 T cell receptor beta chains derived from one specimen sequenced in a study of T cell clonality in common variable immunodeficiency. Libraries were prepared by immunoSEQ multiplex PCR; TCRdb keeps only in-frame clonotypes and omits some of them. The specimen has 55,000 to 65,000 clones, none found just once. Sequencing was carried out using peripheral blood mononuclear cells. Source of these receptors: a person aged 18-70 years in good health.

This clone occurred many times. The sequence runs out 3 residues before the end of the CDR3; the remainder is reconstructed from the germline J gene. This chain uses TRBV19 with TRBJ1-1, with D possibly being TRBD1 (6 bases). Germline V gene data show CDR1 as LNHDA and CDR2 as SQIVND (reference sequence). V dropped 7 bases and J dropped 7 bases, with 19 bases sitting between them. CDR3 size: 14 residues. The CDR3 DNA, read in part, is TGTGCCAGTACCGGCAGGGGTGGGATGGGTGAA. Amino acids: CASTGRGGMGE. The CDR3 as a whole reads CASTGRGGMGEAFF. The full variable domain, in which reference TRBV19 and TRBJ1-1 provide the parts outside the CDR3, is DGGITQSPKYLFRKEGQNVTLSCEQNLNHDAMYWYRQDPGQGLRLIYYSQIVNDFQKGDIAEGYSVSREKKESFPLTVTSAQKNPTAFYLCASTGRGGMGEAFFGQGTRLTVV.

This clone was observed many times. The read finishes 3 residues shy of the CDR3 end, and the germline J gene is used to complete it. The J gene is TRBJ2-7, the V gene TRBV28; 12 nucleotides line up with TRBD1. Germline lookup yields CDR1 MDHEN and CDR2 SYDVKM. This CDR3 spans 16 amino acids. V trimming: 5 bases; J trimming: 2 bases; junction bases outside the gene matches: 7. The CDR3 DNA, read in part, is TGTGCCAGCAGTCCGGAGGGACAGGGGGCCCCCTACGAG. Protein sequence: CASSPEGQGAPYE. The complete CDR3 sequence is CASSPEGQGAPYEQYF.

This clone was counted many times. The sequence runs out 3 residues before the end of the CDR3; the remainder is reconstructed from the germline J gene. The chain carries TRBV6-2 or TRBV6-3 and TRBJ1-5; 7 nucleotides match TRBD1. Trimming removed 6 bases from V and 4 bases from J; junction bases left unmatched: 6. The CDR3 contains 14 residues. CDR1 and CDR2 (germline): MNHEY, SVGEGT. CDR3 bases read: TGTGCCAGCAGCGAGACGACAGGGAATCAGCCC. Protein product: CASSETTGNQP. From start to end, the CDR3 is CASSETTGNQPQHF.

This clone was counted at least ten times. Read data end 3 residues before the CDR3 end; the end is taken from the germline J gene. The chain is built from TRBV4-1 and TRBJ2-4, with 9 bases fitting TRBD1. CDR1 is MGHRA and CDR2 is YSYEKL in the germline V gene. Germline trimming cut 3 bases from V and 2 bases from J; bases unmatched to any gene: 2. CDR3 length: 15 residues. The part of the CDR3 DNA that was read is TGCGCCAGCAGCCAGGGACAGGGTACCAAAAACATT. Its protein is CASSQGQGTKNI. The entire CDR3 sequence reads CASSQGQGTKNIQYF.

This clone was observed at least ten times. The read finishes 3 residues shy of the CDR3 end, and the germline J gene is used to complete it. The V call is TRBV5-1, the J call TRBJ2-2; the match to TRBD1 covers 8 bases. CDR1 and CDR2 (germline): SGHRS, YFSETQ. The CDR3 runs to 17 residues. V gave up 0 bases and J gave up 3 bases; unmatched junction bases: 7. The CDR3 protein is CASSLGRDRSYTGELFF. The DNA read from the CDR3 is TGCGCCAGCAGCTTGGGGAGGGACAGGAGTTACACCGGGGAG.

This clone turned up a few times. The CDR3 end falls 3 residues outside the read, so it is completed with the germline J gene. The J gene is TRBJ1-1, the V gene TRBV10-2, with D uncertain. CDR1 is WSHSY, CDR2 SAAADI, per germline. CDR3 length equals 12 residues. Trimming pared 10 bases from V and 1 base from J, leaving 10 bases between. CDR3 sequence: CATTEGNTEAFF. The sequenced part of the CDR3 DNA is TGCGCCACGACGGAGGGGAACACTGAA.

This clone was counted ten times or more. The read gets to within 3 residues of the CDR3 end, and the germline J gene fills in the rest. The chain is built from TRBV2 and TRBJ2-3, with D tentatively TRBD1 or TRBD2 (5 bases each). Per the germline V gene, CDR1 is SNHLY and CDR2 is FYNNEI. V was pared by 6 bases and J by 7 bases, with 11 bases between. The CDR3 is 12 residues long. CDR3 in amino acids: CASRDEGNTQYF. The covered CDR3 bases are TGTGCCAGCAGGGACGAGGGGAATACG.

This clone was seen many times. Sequencing ends 3 residues short of the CDR3 end; the germline J gene provides the rest. The chain couples TRBV3-1 (or the pseudogene TRBV3-2) to TRBJ2-5; D unresolved. CDR3 length: 14 amino acids. Between the trimmed V and J ends, which lost 1 base and 5 bases, there was a span of 11 bases. Germline V lookup: CDR1 LGHDT, CDR2 YNNKEL (reference sequence). The sequenced CDR3 bases are TGTGCCAGCAGCCAAGGACGATACGGGGAGACC. As protein: CASSQGRYGET. Given in full, the CDR3 is CASSQGRYGETQYF.

This clone was detected ten times or more. The CDR3 is cut off 3 residues early in the read; its end comes from the germline J gene. The genes are TRBV18 and TRBJ2-7, with 7 nucleotides matching TRBD1. CDR1 and CDR2 from the germline V gene are KGHSH and LQKENI. Trimming at V came to 2 bases and at J to 6 bases, leaving 1 base not matched to a gene. The CDR3 covers 12 residues. The CDR3 is CASSPSGGEQYF. The DNA read from the CDR3 is TGTGCCAGCTCACCATCAGGGGGCGAG. Full variable domain (remainder filled in from reference TRBV18 and TRBJ2-7): NAGVMQNPRHLVRRRGQEARLRCSPMKGHSHVYWYRQLPEEGLKFMVYLQKENIIDESGMPKERFSAEFPKEGPSILRIQQVVRGDSAAYFCASSPSGGEQYFGPGTRLTVT.

This clone was seen ten or more times. Read data end 3 residues before the CDR3 end; the end is taken from the germline J gene. The V call is TRBV20-1, the J call TRBJ2-2, with 9 nucleotides matching TRBD2. CDR1 is DFQATT, CDR2 SNEGSKA, per germline (reference sequence). The CDR3 covers 16 residues. Trimming took 1 base from V and 4 from J; bases not matched to a gene: 7. The CDR3: CSARALAGHSTGELFF. The sequenced part of the CDR3 DNA is TGCAGTGCTAGAGCACTAGCGGGCCATTCCACCGGGGAG.

This clone was observed a few times. The sequence runs out 3 residues before the end of the CDR3; the remainder is reconstructed from the germline J gene. J is TRBJ2-1 and V is TRBV18; 12 bases match TRBD2. V lost 5 bases, J lost 4 bases, and 6 bases stayed unmatched. Germline CDR1 reads KGHSH; CDR2 reads LQKENI. The CDR3 runs to 16 residues. Incomplete CDR3 DNA: TGTGCCAGCTCAGCCCGACTAGCGGGGGCGTACAATGAG. The encoded protein is CASSARLAGAYNE. The entire CDR3 protein reads CASSARLAGAYNEQFF.

In its sample, this clone was seen a few times. The read ends 3 residues early relative to the CDR3; the germline J gene fills the gap. This chain uses TRBV7-2 with TRBJ2-5; 13 bases are shared with TRBD2. In germline, CDR1 is SGHTA, CDR2 FQGNSA. CDR3 size: 15 residues. With 4 bases clipped from V and 5 bases from J, the junction kept 4 bases outside the gene matches. CDR3 region: CASSSGLAGVETQYF. The covered CDR3 bases are TGTGCCAGCAGCTCAGGACTAGCGGGAGTTGAGACC. The full variable domain, rest sourced from reference TRBV7-2 and TRBJ2-5, is GAGVSQSPSNKVTEKGKDVELRCDPISGHTALYWYRQSLGQGLEFLIYFQGNSAPDKSGLPSDRFSAERTGGSVSTLTIQRTQQEDSAVYLCASSSGLAGVETQYFGPGTRLLVL.

This clone showed up many times. CDR3 bases read: TGCAGTGCTAGAGCTGGGCTACAGGTAAATCAGCCC. Translated, it gives CSARAGLQVNQP. The entire CDR3 sequence reads CSARAGLQVNQPQHF. The V and J genes are TRBV20-1 and TRBJ1-5; tentative D call: TRBD1 (5 bases). The read stops 3 residues short of the end of the CDR3; the missing end is completed from the germline J gene. Per the germline V gene, CDR1 is DFQATT and CDR2 is SNEGSKA (reference sequence). Deletions cut 1 base from V and 4 bases from J, with 14 bases between. The CDR3 extends over 15 amino acids.

Many counts were recorded for this clone. The CDR3 goes on 3 residues after the read ends, and that part is filled in from the germline J gene. J is TRBJ1-6 and V is TRBV6-2 or TRBV6-3; 7 nucleotides agree with TRBD1. CDR1 and CDR2 (germline): MNHEY, SVGEGT. The ends lost 5 bases at V and 8 bases at J; junction bases unmatched: 9. The CDR3 spans 15 residues. This CDR3 reads CASSGGHQGDSPLHF. Partial CDR3 DNA: TGTGCCAGCAGTGGAGGACACCAGGGGGATTCACCC.

In its sample, this clone was seen many times. Read sequence stops 3 residues before the CDR3 end, and the germline J gene provides the missing end. The chain recombines TRBV5-1 with TRBJ2-3; 10 positions match TRBD2. The CDR3 length is 16 residues. Germline V lookup: CDR1 SGHRS, CDR2 YFSETQ. Trimming took 0 bases from V and 2 from J; bases not matched to a gene: 3. CDR3 bases read: TGCGCCAGCAGCTTGGGGACTAGCGGATCCACAGATACG. Translated: CASSLGTSGSTDT. From start to end, the CDR3 is CASSLGTSGSTDTQYF.

This clone was observed a handful of times. The sequenced fragment ends 3 residues before the CDR3 boundary, so the rest is inferred from the germline J gene. The J gene is TRBJ2-6, the V gene TRBV19; D unclear. This CDR3 region has 14 residues. V was cut by 5 bases and J by 0 bases, with 5 bases left in between. Germline CDR1 reads LNHDA; CDR2 reads SQIVND (reference sequence). The CDR3 sequence: CASSQSSGANVLTF. The part of the CDR3 DNA that was read is TGTGCCAGTAGTCAGAGCTCTGGGGCCAACGTC.

Ten or more counts support this clone. The CDR3 end is not reached by the read, which stops 3 residues before it; the germline J gene fills it in. The chain employs TRBV15 and TRBJ2-3; 7 bases map to TRBD1. Germline V lookup: CDR1 LNHNV, CDR2 YYDKDF (reference sequence). V shed 4 bases and J 6 bases; nucleotides not matched to a gene: 10. The CDR3 is 15 residues long. The part of the CDR3 DNA that was read is TGTGCCACCAGCACCGGGACAGTAGGGTGGGATACG. As protein: CATSTGTVGWDT. The full CDR3 reads CATSTGTVGWDTQYF. Together with reference TRBV15 and TRBJ2-3, the CDR3 gives the full variable domain: DAMVIQNPRYQVTQFGKPVTLSCSQTLNHNVMYWYQQKSSQAPKLLFHYYDKDFNNEADTPDNFQSRRPNTSFCFLDIRSPGLGDTAMYLCATSTGTVGWDTQYFGPGTRLTVL.

This clone appeared a few times. The sequence runs out 3 residues before the end of the CDR3; the remainder is reconstructed from the germline J gene. This chain joins TRBV20-1 and TRBJ2-1; 7 bases are shared with TRBD2. The V gene's germline CDR1 is DFQATT and CDR2 SNEGSKA (reference sequence). Losses at the gene ends were 1 base for V and 5 bases for J; bases not matched to a gene: 8. This CDR3 has 15 amino acids. The DNA read from the CDR3 is TGCAGTGCTAGAGTCGGGGGGTTGGCCGACAATGAG. Its protein is CSARVGGLADNE. Given in full, the CDR3 is CSARVGGLADNEQFF.

Ten or more counts support this clone. The read is 3 residues too short to cover the CDR3 end, so that end is filled in from the germline J gene. This chain joins TRBV5-1 and TRBJ2-2; the match to TRBD2 covers 8 bases. The CDR3 has 14 amino acids. Trimming took 5 bases from V and 7 from J; bases not matched to a gene: 7. Germline CDR1 reads SGHRS; CDR2 reads YFSETQ. The part of the CDR3 DNA that was read is TGCGCCAGCAGATATGGACTAGCTAGCGGGGAG. As protein: CASRYGLASGE. In full, the CDR3 is CASRYGLASGELFF. Variable domain in full (rest from reference TRBV5-1 and TRBJ2-2): KAGVTQTPRYLIKTRGQQVTLSCSPISGHRSVSWYQQTPGQGLQFLFEYFSETQRNKGNFPGRFSGRQFSNSRSEMNVSTLELGDSALYLCASRYGLASGELFFGEGSRLTVL.

In its sample, this clone was seen many times. Read data end 3 residues before the CDR3 end; the end is taken from the germline J gene. The V gene is TRBV30, the J gene TRBJ2-7, with TRBD1 as a possible D gene (5 bases). Trimming removed 2 bases at V and 4 bases at J, with 15 bases between. Germline V gene lookup returns CDR1 GTSNPN and CDR2 SVGIG (reference sequence). The CDR3 is made up of 14 amino acids. The sequenced CDR3 bases are TGTGCCTGGAGTCTAGGGGCGGTTGGTTACGAG. This encodes CAWSLGAVGYE. The whole CDR3 sequence is CAWSLGAVGYEQYF. The full variable domain, in which reference TRBV30 and TRBJ2-7 provide the parts outside the CDR3, is SQTIHQWPATLVQPVGSPLSLECTVEGTSNPNLYWYRQAAGRGLQLLFYSVGIGQISSEVPQNLSASRPQDRQFILSSKKLLLSDSGFYLCAWSLGAVGYEQYFGPGTRLTVT.

Ten or more counts support this clone. Read coverage stops 3 residues before the CDR3 terminus; the germline J gene supplies the remainder. The gene calls are TRBV2 and TRBJ2-7, with TRBD2 matching 10 bases. Per the germline V gene, CDR1 is SNHLY and CDR2 is FYNNEI. The V segment lost 4 bases and the J segment 6 bases; nucleotides outside the gene matches: 0. The CDR3 consists of 12 residues. CDR3 loop: CASSGLAGEQYF. Partial CDR3 DNA: TGTGCCAGCAGTGGACTAGCGGGCGAG.

This clone has at least ten counts. The read falls 3 residues short of the CDR3 end, and the missing part is taken from the germline J gene. V and J are TRBV20-1 and TRBJ2-5, with D maybe TRBD2 (6 bases). CDR3 length: 17 residues. Germline lookup yields CDR1 DFQATT and CDR2 SNEGSKA (reference sequence). V lost 2 bases, J lost 5 bases, and 24 bases lay in between. The covered CDR3 bases are TGCAGTGCTAGACTTTTGACAGCAGTACTAGCTGGGGAGACC. Translating it yields CSARLLTAVLAGET. The CDR3 as a whole reads CSARLLTAVLAGETQYF.

This clone was detected many times. The read gets to within 3 residues of the CDR3 end, and the germline J gene fills in the rest. The genes are TRBV5-6 and TRBJ2-7, with TRBD1 identical over 8 bases. The CDR3 has 14 amino acids. J lost 3 bases, V lost 5 bases, and 7 bases had no gene match. Germline V gives CDR1 SGHDT, CDR2 YYEEEE. The covered CDR3 bases are TGTGCCAGCAGACGACGACAGGGGTTCTACGAG. It yields the protein CASRRRQGFYE. The whole CDR3 region reads CASRRRQGFYEQYF.

This clone showed up many times. The CDR3 is cut off 3 residues early in the read; its end comes from the germline J gene. V gene TRBV5-1 combines with J gene TRBJ2-7, with TRBD1 matching 7 bases. The CDR3 totals 14 residues. Germline V gives CDR1 SGHRS, CDR2 YFSETQ. The V segment lost 4 bases and the J segment 2 bases; nucleotides outside the gene matches: 6. Incomplete CDR3 DNA: TGCGCCAGCAGCCGAGGGACAGACACCTACGAG. Its translation: CASSRGTDTYE. The whole CDR3 sequence is CASSRGTDTYEQYF.

The sample holds many counts of this clone. The CDR3 goes on 3 residues after the read ends, and that part is filled in from the germline J gene. V usage is TRBV28 and J usage is TRBJ2-7, with a weak D call TRBD1 (5 bases). The CDR3 is made up of 16 amino acids. Between the trimmed V and J ends, which lost 7 bases and 0 bases, there was a span of 19 bases. Germline assignment: CDR1 MDHEN and CDR2 SYDVKM. The CDR3 bases that were read are TGTGCCAGCACTCCTCCCATTGGGGCCAGCTCCTACGAG. It translates to CASTPPIGASSYE. The entire CDR3 is CASTPPIGASSYEQYF.